A selection of T cell receptor beta chains follows, all from one sample in a study of PD-1 blockade in classical Hodgkin lymphoma. Sequencing used immunoSEQ multiplex PCR; TCRdb keeps in-frame clones, though not all of them. The profile shows about 41,000 clones, 76% of them singletons. The sequencing used peripheral blood mononuclear cells (PBMCs), collected at baseline. The receptors originated from a human donor with classical Hodgkin lymphoma. Both conserved end residues are part of each CDR3. D genes are given only for firm matches. Clone size is stated in some rows and not others, as once, few, many or a class when expanded.

cdr3_nt cdr3_aa j_call clone_size d_call v_call
TGTGCCAGCAGCTCCGAAGGTACTCGCCGCACAGATACGCAGTATTTT CASSSEGTRRTDTQYF TRBJ2-3 few NA TRBV9
TGTGCCATCAGTGACGGGCAGAATGAAAAACTGTTTTTT CAISDGQNEKLFF TRBJ1-4 NA NA TRBV10-3
TGTGCCAGCAGAGAACCGGTCCCTCCTAACGAGCAGTACTTC CASREPVPPNEQYF TRBJ2-7 NA NA TRBV6-1
TGTGCCTGGACCGCAGGTTCCTATGGCTACACCTTC CAWTAGSYGYTF TRBJ1-2 NA NA TRBV30
TGTGCCAGTAGTCCCCGAAGGGGGACGGAGACCTACGAGCAGTACTTC CASSPRRGTETYEQYF TRBJ2-7 NA NA TRBV19
TGTGCCTGGAGTGACCTGGGCCCAGATACGCAGTATTTT CAWSDLGPDTQYF TRBJ2-3 few NA TRBV30
TGTGCCAGCAGCTCAGGACAGGGCCGAGGAAACACCATATATTTT CASSSGQGRGNTIYF TRBJ1-3 few TRBD1 TRBV7-6
TGTGCCTGGAGTGGGATGGGCAGATCCACTGAAGCTTTCTTT CAWSGMGRSTEAFF TRBJ1-1 once NA TRBV30
TGTGCCAGCAGCTTAAGGGGGGGCAGCTCCTACGAGCAGTACTTC CASSLRGGSSYEQYF TRBJ2-7 NA NA TRBV7-2
TGTGCCAGCAGTTTATACGGTCTAGCGGGAGGGCTCCCTCGGGACGAGCAGTACTTC CASSLYGLAGGLPRDEQYF TRBJ2-7 NA TRBD2 TRBV27
TGTGCCAGCAGTCCGAGCTTAACAGGGGAAGCTTTCTTT CASSPSLTGEAFF TRBJ1-1 NA NA TRBV28